The 27 T cell receptor beta chains in this list originate from one sample, sequenced in a study of CD8 T cells in Susac syndrome. Random hexamers were used to reverse transcribe an amount of about 0.45 to 1 ug RNA. MiXCR, run by TCRdb on the immunoSEQ multiplex PCR reads, gives a single entry per CDR3 protein. The sample lists more than 110,000 distinct CDR3 sequences; roughly 94% were seen once. The sequenced sample was CD8+ T cells from PBMCs. Source of these receptors: a human donor in good health.

The chain links TRBV27 to TRBJ2-5; 9 bases align to TRBD1. The CDR3 totals 13 residues. Losses at the gene ends were 5 bases for V and 5 bases for J; bases not matched to a gene: 3. CDR1 and CDR2 from the germline V gene are MNHEY and SMNVEV (reference sequence). The CDR3 nucleotides read TGTGCCAGCAGTCCGGACAGGGGTGAGACCCAGTACTTC. Its translation: CASSPDRGETQYF.

The table lists this clonotype with a count of one. The CDR3 loop is CSAGQTGPDYEQYF. In DNA, the CDR3 is TGCAGTGCTGGCCAGACAGGGCCTGACTACGAGCAGTACTTC. V usage is TRBV20-1 and J usage is TRBJ2-7, with 7 positions matching TRBD1. The CDR3 consists of 14 residues. From germline, CDR1 is DFQATT and CDR2 SNEGSKA (reference sequence). Trimming at V came to 5 bases and at J to 3 bases, leaving 10 bases not matched to a gene.

The gene calls are TRBV15 and TRBJ1-2; D call uncertain. The CDR3 contains 11 residues. Trimming left V 8 bases short and J 7 bases short, with 11 bases between. From germline, CDR1 is LNHNV and CDR2 YYDKDF (reference sequence). CDR3 loop: CATVDGGGYTF. CDR3 bases: TGTGCCACCGTGGACGGCGGTGGCTACACCTTC.

V is TRBV27 and J is TRBJ2-3, with 7 bases fitting TRBD2. The CDR3 is made up of 17 amino acids. The V and J ends lost 11 bases and 2 bases, in that order; junction bases with no gene match: 19. Germline values: CDR1 MNHEY, CDR2 SMNVEV (reference sequence). CDR3 DNA sequence: TGTGCCTCCCACATCGCGGGAGACCCTTTATTCACAGATACGCAGTATTTT. Translated: CASHIAGDPLFTDTQYF.

The V and J genes are TRBV9 and TRBJ2-1, with D possibly matching TRBD2 (5 bases). Trimming took off 3 bases at V and 0 bases at J, with 13 bases between the two ends. CDR1 SGDLS and CDR2 YYNGEE come from the germline V gene. The CDR3 spans 16 residues. This CDR3 reads CASSDTTSPSYNEQFF. In DNA, the CDR3 is TGTGCCAGCAGCGATACTACTAGTCCCTCCTACAATGAGCAGTTCTTC.

The CDR3 region is CATSLQDRGTDTQYF. In DNA form, the CDR3 reads TGTGCCACCAGCCTCCAGGACAGGGGGACAGATACGCAGTATTTT. The chain links TRBV15 to TRBJ2-3, with 10 bases that match TRBD1. The germline gives CDR1 LNHNV, CDR2 YYDKDF (reference sequence). CDR3 length: 15 amino acids. Trimming cost V 5 bases and J 3 bases; bases outside gene matches: 5.

This clonotype was detected only once. This chain connects TRBV29-1 to TRBJ2-1, with D unclear. The V end was cut by 3 bases, the J end by 2 bases, with 17 bases between. This CDR3 region has 16 residues. CDR1 is SQVTM and CDR2 is ANQGSEA in the germline V gene. The DNA of the CDR3 is TGCAGCGTTGACGGCGTTGCGGAAAAGACCTACAATGAGCAGTTCTTC. Its translation: CSVDGVAEKTYNEQFF.

V gene TRBV6-1 combines with J gene TRBJ2-7; D ambiguous. CDR3 length: 16 amino acids. V was cut by 2 bases and J by 0 bases, with 14 bases left in between. CDR1 MNHNS and CDR2 SASEGT come from the germline V gene. The CDR3 reads CASSESMASYSYEQYF. The DNA for the CDR3 is TGTGCCAGCAGTGAATCCATGGCATCTTACTCCTACGAGCAGTACTTC.

The chain is built from TRBV6-5 and TRBJ1-1; D gene ambiguous. The V end was cut by 2 bases, the J end by 3 bases, with 16 bases between. The CDR3 sequence is 16 residues long. CDR1 and CDR2 from the germline V gene are MNHEY and SVGAGI. The CDR3 region has the DNA TGTGCCAGCAGTTACGAGGGCGCGGGGAGGGACACTGAAGCTTTCTTT. Protein sequence: CASSYEGAGRDTEAFF.

The gene calls are TRBV27 and TRBJ2-5; D is possibly TRBD1 or TRBD2 (5 bases each). The germline V and J ends were trimmed by 3 bases and 5 bases, with 10 bases remaining between them. The CDR3 is 13 residues long. Per germline, CDR1 MNHEY and CDR2 SMNVEV (reference sequence). This CDR3 is CASSLGPRETQYF. The CDR3 DNA reads TGTGCCAGCAGTTTGGGACCTCGGGAGACCCAGTACTTC.

The chain couples TRBV20-1 to TRBJ1-3; tentative D call: TRBD1 (5 bases). The germline CDR1 and CDR2 sequences are DFQATT and SNEGSKA (reference sequence). The V and J ends lost 1 base and 1 base respectively, with 8 bases between them. CDR3 length: 14 amino acids. The DNA for the CDR3 is TGCAGTGCTAGAGGGGCAGGGTCTGGAAACACCATATATTTT. Amino acid sequence: CSARGAGSGNTIYF.

This rearrangement joins TRBV5-1 to TRBJ2-3, with D perhaps matching TRBD2 (5 bases). The V and J ends lost 4 bases and 7 bases respectively, with 7 bases between them. CDR3 length: 11 amino acids. Germline V gives CDR1 SGHRS, CDR2 YFSETQ. The CDR3 sequence is CASSAGNTQYF. The CDR3 DNA reads as TGCGCCAGCAGCGCCGGGAATACGCAGTATTTT.

The J gene is TRBJ2-3, the V gene TRBV4-3, with 9 bases identical to TRBD2. This CDR3 contains 15 residues. Germline CDR1 LGHNA, CDR2 YSLEER. Losses at the gene ends were 3 bases for V and 0 bases for J; bases not matched to a gene: 1. The CDR3 reads CASSHTSGSTDTQYF. The CDR3 region has the DNA TGCGCCAGCAGCCATACTAGCGGGAGCACAGATACGCAGTATTTT.

This clonotype was found once. This CDR3 is CASSKLAGPYEQYF. The CDR3 DNA reads TGCGCCAGCAGCAAACTAGCGGGACCCTACGAGCAGTACTTC. The rearrangement joins TRBV4-3 to TRBJ2-7; 10 bases align to TRBD2. Germline V gene data show CDR1 as LGHNA and CDR2 as YSLEER. Trimming cost V 5 bases and J 2 bases; bases outside gene matches: 3. This CDR3 comprises 14 residues.

The genes are TRBV27 and TRBJ2-5, with TRBD2 matching 7 bases. The CDR3 runs to 13 residues. V lost 4 bases to trimming and J lost 2 bases; unmatched junction nucleotides: 1. CDR1 and CDR2 from the germline V gene are MNHEY and SMNVEV (reference sequence). CDR3 sequence (DNA): TGTGCCAGCAGTTGGGGAGGGCAAGAGACCCAGTACTTC. Protein product: CASSWGGQETQYF.

The rearrangement links TRBV28 to TRBJ1-5; D unclear. The length of the CDR3 is 14 residues. Trimming left V 6 bases short and J 0 bases short, with 9 bases between. Germline V gene lookup returns CDR1 MDHEN and CDR2 SYDVKM. The CDR3 protein is CASRGPISNQPQHF. CDR3 bases: TGTGCCAGCAGGGGCCCCATTAGCAATCAGCCCCAGCATTTT.

The V gene is TRBV7-9, the J gene TRBJ2-4; weak D call: TRBD2 (5 bases). The CDR3 contains 17 residues. The V gene lost 8 bases and the J gene lost 1 base, with 21 bases spanning the gap. From germline, CDR1 is SEHNR and CDR2 FQNEAQ (reference sequence). In DNA, the CDR3 is TGTGCCAGCGGTCCGGGAACAAGGCCACTGGCCAAAAACATTCAGTACTTC. Translated, it gives CASGPGTRPLAKNIQYF.

This clonotype was counted once. CDR3: CASSDRDVYGYTF. The CDR3 DNA follows: TGTGCCAGCTCAGACAGGGACGTTTATGGCTACACCTTC. J is TRBJ1-2 and V is TRBV18, with 7 bases that match TRBD1. Germline trimming cut 5 bases from V and 5 bases from J; bases unmatched to any gene: 5. CDR3 length: 13 amino acids. The V gene's germline CDR1 is KGHSH and CDR2 LQKENI.

This clonotype was seen just once. The chain couples TRBV20-1 to TRBJ2-7, with 10 bases matching TRBD2. The junction had 6 bases not matched to a gene; V was cut back by 2 bases and J by 2 bases. CDR3 length equals 15 residues. Germline V gene lookup returns CDR1 DFQATT and CDR2 SNEGSKA (reference sequence). Here the CDR3 reads CSARRTSGATYEQYF. CDR3 DNA sequence: TGCAGTGCTAGAAGGACTAGCGGAGCCACCTACGAGCAGTACTTC.

The genes are TRBV6-2 or TRBV6-3 and TRBJ2-1; D may be TRBD1 or TRBD2 (6 bases each). Trimming took 8 bases from V and 12 from J, leaving 14 bases between them. Germline V gene lookup returns CDR1 MNHEY and CDR2 SVGEGT. This CDR3 spans 11 amino acids. CDR3 coding DNA: TGTGCCAGCGGTAGGGGGGACTGGCAGTTCTTC. This codes for CASGRGDWQFF.

V is TRBV14 and J is TRBJ2-7; D uncertain. The CDR3 spans 16 residues. CDR1 is SGHDN, CDR2 FVKESK, per germline. The ends were cut back, 0 bases at V and 3 bases at J, with 15 bases in the middle. The CDR3 sequence: CASSQEVRNRLYEQYF. The CDR3 DNA reads TGTGCCAGCAGCCAAGAGGTTCGGAACCGGCTCTACGAGCAGTACTTC. The full variable domain, its missing parts supplied by reference TRBV14 and TRBJ2-7, is EAGVTQFPSHSVIEKGQTVTLRCDPISGHDNLYWYRRVMGKEIKFLLHFVKESKQDESGMPNNRFLAERTGGTYSTLKVQPAELEDSGVYFCASSQEVRNRLYEQYFGPGTRLTVT.

The genes are TRBV7-2 and TRBJ2-3; 10 bases match TRBD2. The CDR3 length is 15 residues. Germline CDR1 SGHTA, CDR2 FQGNSA. J gave up 4 bases and V 4 bases, and 5 bases lay outside the gene matches. The CDR3 region has the DNA TGTGCCAGCAGCTCTCTAGCGGGAGCCCCAGATACGCAGTATTTT. Translated, it gives CASSSLAGAPDTQYF.

The chain recombines TRBV15 with TRBJ2-7; 10 nucleotides match TRBD1. The junction had 1 base not matched to a gene; V was cut back by 3 bases and J by 2 bases. This CDR3 is built from 14 residues. Germline CDR1 is LNHNV and CDR2 is YYDKDF (reference sequence). CDR3 sequence: CATSRDRGTYEQYF. The DNA of the CDR3 is TGTGCCACCAGCAGGGACAGGGGGACCTACGAGCAGTACTTC.

This sequence joins TRBV7-9 and TRBJ2-7; maybe TRBD1 (6 bases). Per germline, CDR1 SEHNR and CDR2 FQNEAQ (reference sequence). This CDR3 has 14 amino acids. V was shortened by 5 bases and J by 6 bases, with 17 bases between the two germline ends. The CDR3, as DNA: TGTGCCAGCAGCCCCGTCCGGGACATCCGCGAGCAGTACTTC. Residues: CASSPVRDIREQYF.

The chain recombines TRBV20-1 with TRBJ2-7, with a weak D call TRBD1 (5 bases). The V end was cut by 1 base, the J end by 0 bases, with 10 bases between. Germline CDR1 DFQATT, CDR2 SNEGSKA (reference sequence). This CDR3 is built from 14 residues. The CDR3, as DNA: TGCAGTGCTAGAGGGACACGTACCTCCTACGAGCAGTACTTC. This encodes CSARGTRTSYEQYF.

J is TRBJ2-1 and V is TRBV12-3 or TRBV12-4; TRBD2 is a possible D gene (5 bases). Trimming took off 5 bases at V and 0 bases at J, with 8 bases between the two ends. The CDR3 length is 14 residues. The CDR3 DNA is TGTGCCAGCAGTGTGGGGAGCTCCTACAATGAGCAGTTCTTC. Residues: CASSVGSSYNEQFF.

The chain recombines TRBV7-9 with TRBJ1-1; 7 nucleotides align to TRBD1. Germline CDR1 and CDR2: SEHNR and FQNEAQ (reference sequence). V lost 5 bases and J lost 8; bases outside the gene matches: 14. The CDR3 loop spans 15 amino acids. The CDR3 sequence: CASSTLGTDTKEAFF. CDR3 in DNA: TGTGCCAGCAGCACCCTCGGGACAGACACAAAAGAAGCTTTCTTT.